This is a list of T cell receptor beta chains from one sample in a study of cytomegalovirus exposure and HLA in healthy donors. Assay used: immunoSEQ multiplex PCR; TCRdb lists only in-frame clones, some missing. This sample has 150,000 or so clones, with about 72% found just once. Sequences were obtained from PBMCs. These receptor sequences come from a female donor in good health and CMV-seronegative. The conserved cysteine and the conserved F or W are not part of the CDR3 here.

J gene: TRBJ1-1; V gene: TRBV5-4; CDR3 length: 12; CDR3 protein: ASSSGGAIGEAF
J gene: TRBJ1-4; V gene: TRBV4-3; CDR3 length: 14; CDR3 protein: ASSRKSGDLDEKLF
J gene: TRBJ1-2; V gene: TRBV28; CDR3 length: 9; CDR3 protein: ASSSNYGYT
J gene: TRBJ2-3; V gene: TRBV30; CDR3 length: 13; CDR3 protein: AWRRDRAKSDTQY
J gene: TRBJ2-7; V gene: TRBV28; CDR3 length: 11; CDR3 protein: ASSRPGGYEQY
J gene: TRBJ1-1; V gene: TRBV9; CDR3 length: 14; CDR3 protein: ASSVARDRDNTEAF
J gene: TRBJ1-2; V gene: TRBV5-1; CDR3 length: 15; CDR3 protein: ASSLVGTGGLGDGYT
J gene: TRBJ2-2; V gene: TRBV5-4; CDR3 length: 13; CDR3 protein: ASSLSGGDTGELF
J gene: TRBJ1-4; V gene: TRBV19; CDR3 length: 14; CDR3 protein: ASSSRGGKLNEKLF
J gene: TRBJ1-4; V gene: TRBV19; CDR3 length: 13; CDR3 protein: ASSKYRGTNEKLF
J gene: TRBJ2-7; V gene: TRBV7-9; CDR3 length: 8; CDR3 protein: ASGGYEQY
J gene: TRBJ2-3; V gene: TRBV4-1; CDR3 length: 14; CDR3 protein: ASSPFERGSTDTQY
J gene: TRBJ1-1; V gene: TRBV10-3; CDR3 length: 13; CDR3 protein: AISAHREGNTEAF
J gene: TRBJ1-2; V gene: TRBV2; CDR3 length: 12; CDR3 protein: ASSEGGQRYGYT
J gene: TRBJ2-5; V gene: TRBV4-3; CDR3 length: 12; CDR3 protein: ASSQAGYQETQY
J gene: TRBJ2-7; V gene: TRBV11-1; CDR3 length: 12; CDR3 protein: ASSPRLESHEQY
J gene: TRBJ2-5; V gene: TRBV5-1; CDR3 length: 10; CDR3 protein: ASRTDLETQY
J gene: TRBJ2-2; V gene: TRBV2; CDR3 length: 13; CDR3 protein: ASNFRDRGTGELF
J gene: TRBJ2-5; V gene: TRBV5-1; CDR3 length: 13; CDR3 protein: ASSLVLAGGETQY
J gene: TRBJ2-2; V gene: TRBV7-9; CDR3 length: 10; CDR3 protein: ASSSWGGELF
J gene: TRBJ2-5; V gene: TRBV6-5; CDR3 length: 13; CDR3 protein: ASSRIGTSGEEQY
J gene: TRBJ1-2; V gene: TRBV6-1; CDR3 length: 12; CDR3 protein: ASSELSRNNGYT
J gene: TRBJ1-4; V gene: TRBV10-3; CDR3 length: 12; CDR3 protein: AISEGGGNEKLF
J gene: TRBJ2-7; V gene: TRBV6-1; CDR3 length: 12; CDR3 protein: ASRGTGASYEQY
J gene: TRBJ2-7; V gene: TRBV29-1; CDR3 length: 13; CDR3 protein: SVGSGGGGTYEQY
J gene: TRBJ2-3; V gene: TRBV19; CDR3 length: 11; CDR3 protein: ASSGGGPDTQY
J gene: TRBJ2-7; V gene: TRBV4-3; CDR3 length: 11; CDR3 protein: ASSQGQGDEQY
J gene: TRBJ1-2; V gene: TRBV5-6; CDR3 length: 11; CDR3 protein: AGFSDRGYGYT
J gene: TRBJ2-2; V gene: TRBV2; CDR3 length: 11; CDR3 protein: ASRLSGGTGLF
J gene: TRBJ1-1; V gene: TRBV5-1; CDR3 length: 13; CDR3 protein: ASSQQTGGNTEAF
J gene: TRBJ2-1; V gene: TRBV9; CDR3 length: 11; CDR3 protein: ASSAQLATEQF
J gene: TRBJ1-2; V gene: TRBV15; CDR3 length: 13; CDR3 protein: ATSRDRDAFYGYT
J gene: TRBJ1-5; V gene: TRBV7-9; CDR3 length: 13; CDR3 protein: ASSTDRGSNQPQH
J gene: TRBJ1-5; V gene: TRBV18; CDR3 length: 15; CDR3 protein: ASSLLPQGQGNQPQH
J gene: TRBJ2-2; V gene: TRBV7-9; CDR3 length: 13; CDR3 protein: ASSGGTGSTGELF
J gene: TRBJ2-7; V gene: TRBV19; CDR3 length: 13; CDR3 protein: ASSVPDQGFYEQY
J gene: TRBJ2-1; V gene: TRBV7-2; CDR3 length: 12; CDR3 protein: ASSLAKVGSEQF
J gene: TRBJ2-3; V gene: TRBV27; CDR3 length: 12; CDR3 protein: ASTFRGRTDTQY
J gene: TRBJ2-5; V gene: TRBV27; CDR3 length: 11; CDR3 protein: ASSLMGGETQY
J gene: TRBJ2-7; V gene: TRBV7-2; CDR3 length: 14; CDR3 protein: ASSLLGGKLSYEQY
J gene: TRBJ1-1; V gene: TRBV2; CDR3 length: 11; CDR3 protein: ASSEMLRGKAF
J gene: TRBJ2-7; V gene: TRBV28; CDR3 length: 12; CDR3 protein: ASSLEPGSYEQY
J gene: TRBJ2-7; V gene: TRBV5-1; CDR3 length: 13; CDR3 protein: ASSYSRGSSYEQY
J gene: TRBJ1-1; V gene: TRBV30; CDR3 length: 9; CDR3 protein: AGDRGVEAF
J gene: TRBJ2-5; V gene: TRBV27; CDR3 length: 14; CDR3 protein: ASTHYLAGIGETQY
J gene: TRBJ2-7; V gene: TRBV7-2; CDR3 length: 16; CDR3 protein: ASSLGTSGRSLRSEQY
J gene: TRBJ1-6; V gene: TRBV19; CDR3 length: 14; CDR3 protein: ASTLTGGSYNSPLH
J gene: TRBJ1-1; V gene: TRBV28; CDR3 length: 13; CDR3 protein: ASSPMTGVNTEAF
J gene: TRBJ1-3; V gene: TRBV5-1; CDR3 length: 12; CDR3 protein: ASSPDTSGNTIY
J gene: TRBJ2-7; V gene: TRBV25-1; CDR3 length: 12; CDR3 protein: ASRGQVDTYEQY
J gene: TRBJ1-4; V gene: TRBV7-6; CDR3 length: 14; CDR3 protein: ASSLGRGQSNEKLF
J gene: TRBJ2-1; V gene: TRBV15; CDR3 length: 10; CDR3 protein: ATSSSSGEQF